Sequencing of this T cell receptor (beta chain) was carried out in a study of shared clonotypes between healthy human individuals. Researchers divided each subset's genomic DNA evenly across several immunoSEQ plates. Authors' processing steps: Filtering differed since immunoSEQ provided only junctions, with no quality scores. Method: immunoSEQ multiplex PCR; TCRdb's copy keeps in-frame clones and lacks some. V, J and clone size derive from that table, while D and trimming were established from the DNA sequence. The sample has approximately 740,000 clones, 80% to 95% seen once. Terminally differentiated effector memory CD45RA+ cells were left out of the naive CD8 fraction, which was CD45RO-negative and positively selected for CCR7. Healthy adults negative for HIV, lacking recent acute infections or vaccinations, served as donors. The CDR3 covers 14 residues. V gave up 5 bases and J gave up 0 bases, with 7 bases separating them. Germline V gene sequence: CDR1 SNHLY, CDR2 FYNNEI.

The sample taken for sequencing was naive CD8+ T cells sorted from blood. The sequence derives from a man aged 25-45 years in good health. This chain joins TRBV2 and TRBJ2-2; no definite D call. CDR3 sequence reads: CASSYWTNTGELFF. CDR3 nucleotide sequence: TGTGCCAGCAGTTACTGGACGAACACCGGGGAGCTGTTTTTT.